What follows are 10 T cell receptor beta chains derived from one specimen sequenced in a study of blood T cell repertoires in COVID-19. Sequencing used immunoSEQ multiplex PCR; TCRdb keeps in-frame clones, though not all of them. Of 110,000 or so clones listed, around 83% are singletons. The sequenced sample consisted of peripheral blood. The receptor set was obtained from a woman in her 70s with acute or convalescent COVID-19.

The chain has TRBV28 and TRBJ2-3; D perhaps matches TRBD1 (6 bases). Germline V gene data show CDR1 as MDHEN and CDR2 as SYDVKM. With 4 bases removed from V and 0 bases from J, the gap between germline ends came to 8 bases. CDR3 length: 14 amino acids. The CDR3 DNA reads TGTGCCAGCAGTTGGGGGCAAAGCACAGATACGCAGTATTTT. It encodes CASSWGQSTDTQYF. Full variable domain (remainder filled in from reference TRBV28 and TRBJ2-3): DVKVTQSSRYLVKRTGEKVFLECVQDMDHENMFWYRQDPGLGLRLIYFSYDVKMKEKGDIPEGYSVSREKKERFSLILESASTNQTSMYLCASSWGQSTDTQYFGPGTRLTVL.

The genes are TRBV28 and TRBJ2-3, with D possibly being TRBD2 (6 bases). Germline CDR1 is MDHEN and CDR2 is SYDVKM. The length of the CDR3 is 14 residues. Trimming pared 6 bases from V and 0 bases from J, leaving 10 bases between. The CDR3 DNA is TGTGCCAGCAGACCCGGGACTAGCACAGATACGCAGTATTTT. The encoded protein is CASRPGTSTDTQYF.

CDR3 sequence: CATSGGGGNTEAFF. The CDR3 bases are TGTGCCACCTCGGGGGGCGGGGGGAACACTGAAGCTTTCTTT. This chain links TRBV15 with TRBJ1-1; D is perhaps TRBD1 (6 bases). The CDR3 consists of 14 residues. Germline values: CDR1 LNHNV, CDR2 YYDKDF (reference sequence). V lost 8 bases and J 1 base, leaving 14 bases between the germline ends.

The V call is TRBV2, the J call TRBJ2-4; D might be TRBD2 (5 bases). CDR3 length equals 14 residues. V lost 1 base, J lost 10 bases, and 14 bases lay in between. CDR1 SNHLY and CDR2 FYNNEI come from the germline V gene. CDR3 DNA: TGTGCCAGCAGTGAAGGTCTAGCCGGGAATATTCAGTACTTC. Amino acids: CASSEGLAGNIQYF.

A few counts support this clone. The J gene is TRBJ2-6, the V gene TRBV7-9, with 8 positions matching TRBD2. The CDR3 has 18 residues. V lost 5 bases, J lost 0 bases, and 9 bases stayed unmatched. Germline loops: CDR1 SEHNR, CDR2 FQNEAQ (reference sequence). The CDR3 loop reads CASSRSGGRTSGANVLTF. The CDR3 DNA is TGTGCCAGCAGCCGGTCGGGGGGGCGCACCTCTGGGGCCAACGTCCTGACTTTC.

V and J are TRBV24-1 and TRBJ2-7; TRBD1 might be the D (6 bases). Trimming pared 4 bases from V and 0 bases from J, leaving 15 bases between. The CDR3 sequence is 16 residues long. Germline V gene lookup returns CDR1 KGHDR and CDR2 SFDVKD. CDR3 residues: CATSETDSDFSYEQYV. The CDR3 nucleotides read TGTGCCACCAGTGAGACGGACAGCGACTTCTCCTACGAGCAGTACGTC.

The rearrangement links TRBV7-9 to TRBJ1-1; D unresolved. V was cut by 3 bases and J by 1 base, with 6 bases left in between. The germline V gene encodes CDR1 SEHNR and CDR2 FQNEAQ (reference sequence). This CDR3 comprises 13 residues. Here the CDR3 DNA reads TGTGCCAGCAGCTTCGAGGGGAACACTGAAGCTTTCTTT. Amino acid sequence: CASSFEGNTEAFF.

The gene calls are TRBV27 and TRBJ1-2, with D unclear. Trimming shortened V by 0 bases and J by 4 bases, and 9 bases separated the two germline ends. The CDR3 loop spans 14 amino acids. Germline assignment: CDR1 MNHEY and CDR2 SMNVEV (reference sequence). CDR3 region: CASSLSEGGYGYTF. In nucleotides, the CDR3 is TGTGCCAGCAGTTTATCGGAGGGAGGCTATGGCTACACCTTC.

The V call is TRBV19, the J call TRBJ2-7, with D maybe TRBD2 (6 bases). Trimming took 0 bases from V and 2 from J, leaving 14 bases between them. From germline, CDR1 is LNHDA and CDR2 SQIVND (reference sequence). This CDR3 spans 16 amino acids. This CDR3 is CASSIDLGGGTYEQYF. The CDR3, as DNA: TGTGCCAGTAGTATAGATTTGGGGGGTGGAACCTACGAGCAGTACTTC. Based on the CDR3 plus reference TRBV19 and TRBJ2-7, the full variable domain is DGGITQSPKYLFRKEGQNVTLSCEQNLNHDAMYWYRQDPGQGLRLIYYSQIVNDFQKGDIAEGYSVSREKKESFPLTVTSAQKNPTAFYLCASSIDLGGGTYEQYFGPGTRLTVT.

The CDR3 bases are TGTGCCAGCAGCCCCGGGCGGGCCTTACCCCACTTT. Its translation is CASSPGRALPHF. The chain recombines TRBV28 with TRBJ1-6, with D hard to call. Germline V CDR1 and CDR2: MDHEN, SYDVKM. The CDR3 spans 12 residues. The V end lost 6 bases, the J end lost 18 bases, and 18 bases lay between the germline ends.